This T cell receptor (beta chain) is from a study of Graves' ophthalmopathy and Graves' hyperthyroidism. Broader study findings: Using a 13-signature model, the authors split ophthalmopathy from stable hyperthyroidism, with 85% to 90% sensitivity and 80% to 84% specificity.

Germline CDR1 MGHRA, CDR2 YSYEKL. V trimming: 1 base; J trimming: 0 bases; junction bases outside the gene matches: 4. The CDR3 is made up of 16 amino acids. This clonotype was detected ten times or more. Its antigen is currently unknown. RNA transcripts served as template for amplifying TCR beta CDR3 sequences. HTBI primers were employed in first-round RT-PCR, then a second-round multiplex PCR followed. TCRdb re-derived calls from the multiplex PCR reads in MiXCR, one entry per CDR3 protein. In the table there are over 500,000 distinct CDR3 sequences, roughly 20% of which are singletons. A follow-up of 18 months without ophthalmopathy meant that hyperthyroidism was stable. PBMCs had their origin in fresh peripheral blood (approximately 10 ml).

The material sequenced was peripheral blood. The J gene is TRBJ2-7, the V gene TRBV4-1, with TRBD1 matching 9 bases. This TCR was recovered from a woman in her late teens or twenties with stable Graves' hyperthyroidism. Some clones in this sample may be carry-over from other donors' samples. Here the CDR3 DNA reads TGCGCCAGCAGCCAAGCCGGGACAGGGATCTCCTACGAGCAGTACTTC. Amino acid sequence: CASSQAGTGISYEQYF.